Described below is a single T cell receptor (beta chain) sequence and its context. The antigen is unknown. Sample time point: week 23, last vaccination. With topical imiquimod, each dose of the vaccine consisted of 300 ug of mutant IDH1 20-mer peptide. The CDR3 runs 13 residues. The germline V gene encodes CDR1 LNHDA and CDR2 SQIVND (reference sequence). The V and J ends lost 11 bases and 0 bases respectively, with 13 bases between them. The data were produced by immunoSEQ multiplex PCR, yet TCRdb's version contains in-frame clones alone and is incomplete. There are tens of thousands of clones in the sample; around 93% occur only once, and about 3.9% lies in the top ten. These data are taken from a study of a mutant IDH1 vaccine in newly diagnosed glioma. Study background: Eight vaccinations were given in weeks 1, 3, 5, 7, 11, 15, 19 and 23. Treated individuals were around 62% male and roughly 40% female, averaging approximately 40 years of age. The start of vaccination came 4-6 weeks after radiotherapy alone, or with temozolomide cycles.

Broader study findings: A vaccine-induced immune response developed in roughly 93% of the patients.

The J gene is TRBJ1-2, the V gene TRBV19, with no clear D. The source was PBMCs, collected from a glioma patient whose treatment included an IDH1 peptide vaccine. This TCR was recovered from a man over 45 with glioma. The CDR3 sequence: CASLGRTNYGYTF. The CDR3 DNA reads as TGTGCCTCCTTGGGAAGAACTAACTATGGCTACACCTTC.